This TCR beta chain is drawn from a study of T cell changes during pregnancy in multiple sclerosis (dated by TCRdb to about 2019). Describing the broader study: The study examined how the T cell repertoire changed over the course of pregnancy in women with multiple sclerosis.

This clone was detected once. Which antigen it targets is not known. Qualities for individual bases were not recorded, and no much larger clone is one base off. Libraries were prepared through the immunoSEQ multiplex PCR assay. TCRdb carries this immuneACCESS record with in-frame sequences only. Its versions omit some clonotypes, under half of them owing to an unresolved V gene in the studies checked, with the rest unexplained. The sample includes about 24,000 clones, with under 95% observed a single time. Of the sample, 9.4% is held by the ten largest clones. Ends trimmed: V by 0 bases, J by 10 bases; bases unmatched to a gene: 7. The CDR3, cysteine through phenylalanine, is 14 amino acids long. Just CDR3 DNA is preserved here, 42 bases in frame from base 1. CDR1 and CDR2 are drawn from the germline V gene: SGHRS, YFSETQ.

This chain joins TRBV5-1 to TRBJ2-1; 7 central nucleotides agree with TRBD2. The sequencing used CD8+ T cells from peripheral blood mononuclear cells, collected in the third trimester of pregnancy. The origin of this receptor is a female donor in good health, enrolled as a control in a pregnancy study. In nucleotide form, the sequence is TGCGCCAGCAGCTTGGAATGGGGGGGACTAGAGCAGTTCTTC. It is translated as CASSLEWGGLEQFF.